The source of this TCR beta chain is a study of T cells in Graves' hyperthyroidism and ophthalmopathy (dated by TCRdb to between 2019 and 2020). A note on the overall study: Peripheral blood samples were taken at the time of initial diagnosis, prior to any treatment. In six Graves' hyperthyroidism patients, the study also compared T-cell repertoires from thyroid tissue with T-cell repertoires from blood. An independent validation cohort of 18 to 20 hyperthyroidism patients and 17 patients who later progressed to ophthalmopathy tested prospective prediction of ophthalmopathy. After sampling, hyperthyroidism patients received methimazole starting at 30 mg daily, and ophthalmopathy patients received high-dose intravenous methylprednisolone. The paper reports TCR Vbeta CDR3 sequencing of approximately 140 peripheral blood samples: 40 or so ophthalmopathy, some 80 hyperthyroidism and around 17 progressor patients. To identify TCR V-J signatures that set the groups apart, the researchers used a discovery cohort of 95 to 100 patients, made up of around 42 with Graves' ophthalmopathy and about 60 with stable Graves' hyperthyroidism. For training and testing, the 110 or so patients in the discovery cohort were randomly divided in a 7:3 ratio.

The TCR beta CDR3 regions were amplified from RNA transcripts. A first-round RT-PCR of the TCR CDR3 used the HTBI primer set with the Qiagen OneStep RT-PCR kit. A second multiplex PCR round built the libraries, followed by size selection and purification. Sequencing of the libraries was done on an Illumina HiSeq2000 using paired-end 100 bp reads. The original methods were these. SOAPnuke was used to process the raw data, throwing out any read that contained adapters or uncalled bases, had a mean Phred below 15, or lacked an exact constant-primer or identifier match. COPE v1.2.5 was used to merge the high-quality paired reads, and each unique nucleotide sequence was defined as a clonotype. MiTCR v1.1 was used to align clonotypes to the IMGT TRBV, TRBD and TRBJ reference segments. The analysis was restricted to V-J combinations with a frequency above 0.0001, which together covered 99% to 99.2% of the repertoires. A TCS score was defined as the ratio between F50 (clonal expansion) and ExV (chaos), using BLOSUM62-based TCRdist between CDR3 peptides within each V-J. Welch's t-statistics and random forest reduced around 520 V-J features to 13, which were used in a naive Bayes classifier (R e1071). The Morisita-Horn index was used to measure how similar the thyroid and blood repertoires were. In TCRdb, the public reads were trimmed at Q25 with fastp and aligned with MiXCR, with productive beta chains retained. Duplicate CDR3 protein sequences are folded into a single record with the most common DNA and genes. The V and J calls were determined by TCRdb, not by the authors. For this sample the table gives about 840,000 distinct CDR3 sequences, of which roughly 40% were detected only once. The ten largest clones represent approximately 8.7% of the sample.

This clonotype was recorded many times. Which antigen it targets is not known. Base-call qualities are not available, and no considerably larger clone is one nucleotide away. Stable Graves' hyperthyroidism was defined as no progression to ophthalmopathy during 18 months of follow-up. The hyperthyroidism patients were between 18 and 65 years old and newly diagnosed, with a disease duration of less than 2 months. Any patient with an uncontrolled infection, another autoimmune disease, pregnancy or lactation was excluded. Clinical symptoms, serum thyroxine and TRAb, thyroid ultrasound, and orbital computed tomography formed the basis for the diagnoses. PBMCs were isolated from approximately 10 ml of fresh peripheral blood by Ficoll-Paque density gradient centrifugation. Total RNA was extracted with Trizol reagent, and quality was checked on an Agilent 2100 Bioanalyzer. Overall results and qualifications from the work: No statistical method was used to fix the sample size in advance, and group allocation was not hidden from the investigators. Most expanded thyroid clonotypes (frequency above 0.001) were also detected in blood, suggesting blood repertoires may reflect thyroid immune responses. Ophthalmopathy was separated from stable hyperthyroidism by a 13 V-J signature model, with approximately 86% sensitivity and 81% to 83% specificity obtained in cross-validation and 80%/75% obtained in testing. In validation, progression to ophthalmopathy was predicted by the model with roughly 71% sensitivity and 72.22% specificity, a median of around 6.5 months before onset.

The source of this sequence is a man aged 18 to 30 with Graves' hyperthyroidism. Sequencing was performed on blood.

The nucleotide sequence reads TGTGCCAGCAGCCCCGAGACAGGGAAGACTGAAGCTTTCTTT. It specifies CASSPETGKTEAFF. This chain joins TRBV5-6 to TRBJ1-1; TRBD1 aligns with 7 central bases. Germline trimming: 4 bases from V, 5 bases from J; junction bases outside gene matches: 8. Including the terminal cysteine and phenylalanine, the CDR3 comprises 14 residues. Left in the record is the CDR3 DNA by itself, 42 bases read in frame from the first base. Based on the germline V gene, the CDR1 and CDR2 sequences are SGHDT and YYEEEE.